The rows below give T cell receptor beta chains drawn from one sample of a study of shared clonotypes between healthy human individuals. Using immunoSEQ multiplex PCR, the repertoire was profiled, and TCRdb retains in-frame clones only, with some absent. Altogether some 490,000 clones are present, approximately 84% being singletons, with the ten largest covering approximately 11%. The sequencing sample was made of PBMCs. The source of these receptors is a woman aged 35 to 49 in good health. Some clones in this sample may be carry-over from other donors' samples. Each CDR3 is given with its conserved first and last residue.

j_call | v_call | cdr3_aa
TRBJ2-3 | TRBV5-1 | CASSLALSGRFTDTQYF
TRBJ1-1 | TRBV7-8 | CASSLSSNLGWGTEAFF
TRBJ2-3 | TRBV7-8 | CASSLTASLAGGPSGTDTQYF
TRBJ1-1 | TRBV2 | CASLGNTWNTEAFF
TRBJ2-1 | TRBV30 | CAWRRQGSYNEQFF
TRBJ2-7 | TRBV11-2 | CASSVRDRASGAWEQYF
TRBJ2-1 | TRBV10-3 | CAIGGGLAETNEQFF
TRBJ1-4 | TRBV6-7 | CASSLTQGAGEKLFF
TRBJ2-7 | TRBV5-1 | CASSSQGEGEQYF
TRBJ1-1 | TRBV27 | CASSPWTGKGTEAFF
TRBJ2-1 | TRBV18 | CASSPPLNEQFF
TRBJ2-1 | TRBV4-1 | CASSRGLAGRSSYNEQFF
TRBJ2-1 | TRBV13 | CASSSPLAGGDNEQFF
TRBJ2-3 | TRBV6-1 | CASSEAWLAGGGDTQYF
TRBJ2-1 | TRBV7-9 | CASSLAMGGRNEQFF
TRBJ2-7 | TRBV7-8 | CASSLRDLLAGVYEQYF
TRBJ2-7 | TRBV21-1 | CAAGSGPLYEQYF
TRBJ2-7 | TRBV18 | CASSPGLKKSYEQYF
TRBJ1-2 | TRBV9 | CASSVADRVDYGYTF
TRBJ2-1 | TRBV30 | CAWGRPEAPYNEQFF
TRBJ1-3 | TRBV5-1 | CASSSGTPSSGNTIYF
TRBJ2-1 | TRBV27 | CASSLTRSSSYNEQFF
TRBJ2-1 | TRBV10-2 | CASSEFQDNEQFF
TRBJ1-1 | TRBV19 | CASSRQGNTEAFF
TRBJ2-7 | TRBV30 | CAWSTGGYEQYF
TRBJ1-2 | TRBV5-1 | CASSLAGSDYGYTF
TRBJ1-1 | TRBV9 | CASSPTGTANTEAFF